This TCR beta chain was observed in a study of Tregs in tolerant kidney transplant recipients. V shed 6 bases and J shed 4 bases, with 18 bases lying between them. This CDR3 has 15 amino acids. CDR1 is SEHNR and CDR2 is FQNEAQ in the germline V gene (reference sequence). Recipients received nonmyeloablative bone marrow transplants from related graft donors, with transient mixed chimerism. Unstimulated regulatory T cells (CD4+CD25+CD127-), CD4+CD25- non-regulatory cells, CD4 and CD8 cells were FACS-sorted from thawed PBMCs. With regard to this clone: Its antigen is as yet unknown.

Clones were read by immunoSEQ multiplex PCR, and TCRdb kept only the in-frame ones, dropping some. The sample yields tens of thousands of clones, more than 85% seen once. The study, taken as a whole, reports: Findings come from small patient numbers and require larger validation. Antigen-driven expansion was suggested because donor-specific Tregs expanded more than all Tregs in tolerant patients. Nucleotide sequences could not be compared across some patients' samples due to primer changes.

This specimen was CD4+ T cells from blood (PBMCs), taken 24 months after the transplant. This sequence was found in a human patient who received a combined kidney and bone marrow transplant. The T cells may partly be graft donor cells. The genes are TRBV7-9 and TRBJ1-1, with D maybe TRBD1 (5 bases). The CDR3 DNA reads as TGTGCCAGCAGTCCATCCCGGGCAGGGTCCACTGAAGCTTTCTTT. It encodes CASSPSRAGSTEAFF.